These 9 T cell receptor beta chains came from one sample sequenced in a study of cytomegalovirus exposure and HLA in healthy donors. Use of 60 Vbeta and 13 Jbeta primers characterized the PCR. Sequencing used immunoSEQ multiplex PCR; TCRdb keeps in-frame clones, though not all of them. The table records more than 95,000 clones, around 80% of them present only once. Material for sequencing was PBMCs. All receptors derive from a man aged 25 to 40 in good health and CMV-seropositive.

V is TRBV5-1 and J is TRBJ1-1; D is possibly TRBD1 (5 bases). CDR3 length: 14 amino acids. The V gene lost 0 bases and the J gene lost 2 bases, with 8 bases spanning the gap. Germline CDR1 is SGHRS and CDR2 is YFSETQ. The CDR3 loop is CASSLGQSNTEAFF. The CDR3 region has the DNA TGCGCCAGCAGCTTGGGACAGTCAAACACTGAAGCTTTCTTT.

The J gene is TRBJ2-7, the V gene TRBV11-2; TRBD1 matches at 10 bases. Unmatched junction bases numbered 7, after V lost 3 bases and J lost 5 bases. The CDR3 totals 15 residues. Per germline, CDR1 SGHAT and CDR2 FQNNGV. As DNA, the CDR3 is TGTGCCAGCAGCTTCAAACGGGACAGGGGTGACGAGCAGTACTTC. Protein product: CASSFKRDRGDEQYF.

CDR3 loop: CASSSTGRKTEAFF. The CDR3 DNA reads TGTGCCAGCAGCTCAACAGGCAGAAAAACGGAAGCTTTCTTT. The chain couples TRBV11-2 to TRBJ1-1; D perhaps matches TRBD1 (5 bases). The CDR3 is 14 amino acids. The V gene lost 4 bases and the J gene lost 8 bases, with 17 bases spanning the gap. From germline, CDR1 is SGHAT and CDR2 FQNNGV.

This sequence joins TRBV6-6 and TRBJ1-1; a possible D gene is TRBD1 (5 bases). V shed 6 bases and J shed 1 base, with 9 bases lying between them. Looked up from germline, CDR1 is MNHNY and CDR2 is SVGAGI (reference sequence). This CDR3 comprises 13 residues. The CDR3, as DNA: TGTGCCAGCAGCGACAGAGAGAACACTGAAGCTTTCTTT. Translation: CASSDRENTEAFF.

V usage is TRBV6-5 and J usage is TRBJ2-7, with a possible D match to TRBD2 (5 bases). Germline CDR1 reads MNHEY; CDR2 reads SVGAGI. Trimming cost V 7 bases and J 2 bases, with 15 bases left between them. The CDR3 sequence is 14 residues long. CDR3 coding DNA: TGTGCCAGCACCTCCCAGCGGCGCCCCTACGAGCAGTACTTC. It codes for CASTSQRRPYEQYF.

The rearrangement joins TRBV6-5 to TRBJ2-7; TRBD1 matches at 9 bases. Germline V lookup: CDR1 MNHEY, CDR2 SVGAGI. This CDR3 has 15 amino acids. J lost 3 bases, V lost 3 bases, and 6 bases had no gene match. CDR3 amino acids: CASSYSMGQGYEQYF. For the CDR3, the DNA is TGTGCCAGCAGTTATTCGATGGGACAGGGCTACGAGCAGTACTTC.

This clone was counted once. J is TRBJ2-5 and V is TRBV25-1; TRBD2 aligns across 11 bases. CDR3 length equals 16 residues. V dropped 1 base and J dropped 5; count of bases not matched to a gene: 6. CDR1 is MGHDK and CDR2 is SYGVNS in the germline V gene. CDR3 in amino acids: CASSELGSGRVETQYF. In DNA form, the CDR3 reads TGTGCCAGCAGTGAATTAGGTAGCGGGAGGGTCGAGACCCAGTACTTC.

This clone showed up just a few times. Germline is not matched at one junction end, which may reflect a read error. The chain uses TRBV4-1 and TRBJ1-1; unclear D gene. CDR3 length: 15 residues. CDR1 is MGHRA and CDR2 is YSYEKL in the germline V gene. The CDR3 region has the DNA TGCGCCAGCAGCCAAGGCCGGGTAGAGCTCACTAAAGCTTTCTTT. This codes for CASSQGRVELTKAFF.

The CDR3 is CASSLGGGLADSYEQYF. In DNA form, the CDR3 reads TGTGCCAGCAGCTTAGGTGGGGGACTAGCGGACTCCTACGAGCAGTACTTC. This sequence joins TRBV7-2 and TRBJ2-7, with 11 bases identical to TRBD2. Germline loops: CDR1 SGHTA, CDR2 FQGNSA. The CDR3 extends over 17 amino acids. The J segment lost 0 bases and the V segment lost 1 base, leaving 5 bases of the junction unmatched.